This T cell receptor beta chain was obtained from a study of tumor and adjacent non-tumor tissue in lung cancer (dated by TCRdb to between 2017 and 2018). Background for the entire study: The cohort included around twelve adenocarcinoma, a couple of squamous cell carcinoma and 1 small cell lung cancer patients. Ages among the approximately 15 patients ranged from about 31 to 80 years, there were 10 men and 5 women, and disease was at TNM stage I to III. In total, sequencing yielded 125,075,908 productive TCRbeta reads, which works out to an average of approximately 4 million reads per sample. The study compared bulk TCRbeta repertoires from lung tumor tissue and matched distant non-tumor lung tissue of some 15 lung cancer patients. For each patient, one tumor sample and one normal lung sample were taken, giving 25 to 30 paired specimens that underwent TCRbeta CDR3 sequencing. Study-wide findings and limitations: TCR diversity (inverse Simpson) was significantly higher in tumor than in normal lung tissue (roughly 430 vs 170, P = 0.0075, Mann-Whitney U test). The cohort had only 15 or so patients, and the authors noted that larger samples and more detailed clinical data are needed. Neither the sequencing platform nor unique molecular identifiers are mentioned in the methods. In normal lung, the top 100 clones accounted for a significantly larger cumulative share of the repertoire than in tumor tissue. TCR diversity was significantly higher in younger patients, and greater tumor TCR diversity was associated with shorter overall survival and shorter disease-free survival. Because peripheral blood was not sequenced, the blood TCRbeta repertoires of the lung cancer patients in the study went unexamined.

Of note for this clonotype: Its antigen is unknown. The germline gene is not matched at one end of the junction; a read error may be the cause.

Library creation used multiplex PCR. The sample was run on an Illumina HiSeq 2500. TCRbeta libraries were constructed through three rounds of nested PCR with primers (Table S4) according to protocols adapted from ARM-PCR. Before sequencing, PCR products of 200-500 bp were cut from the gel and purified using the QIAquick gel extraction kit. Per the source publication's procedure: Reads were cleaned with Trimmomatic, merged with FLASH into complete CDR3 sequences, and assigned to V(D)J germline segments with MiTCR. Clonal diversity was computed as the inverse Simpson's index with VDJtools. In-frame sequences without a premature stop codon were defined as productive reads. TCRdb trimmed the raw reads at Q25, called clones with MiXCR and kept productive beta chains. All rows with the same CDR3 protein become a single entry with the most common DNA and genes. These V and J calls derive from TCRdb rather than the authors' analysis. This sample is represented by 120,000 to 150,000 distinct CDR3 sequences; approximately 70% of them were singletons. The ten most abundant clones make up about 20% of the sample.

RNA was isolated from bulk unsorted tissue, and RNA quality was assessed with a NanoDrop ND-1000 and an Agilent 2100. The donors were newly diagnosed lung cancer patients admitted for thoracic surgery in China from August to November 2014 who had not received prior chemotherapy. Anyone who had undergone radiotherapy or chemotherapy before, or who had another cancer at the same time, was left out of the study. Surgical tissue pieces of roughly 1-2 cm3 were preserved in RNAlater solution and were kept at -80 degrees C until use. Based on the germline V gene, the CDR1 and CDR2 sequences are SGHDT and YYEEEE. From the cysteine up to the phenylalanine, the CDR3 has a length of 16 residues. Just the 48-base CDR3 DNA is kept, in frame starting at base 1.

Sequencing was done on a sample of lung tumor tissue. The TCR originated in a man aged 55 to 70 with small cell lung cancer. Recombination linked TRBV5-6 to TRBJ2-5; 11 middle bases align to TRBD1. CDR3 reads: CVSSLKGQGVQETQYF. The sequence in DNA is TGTGTCAGCAGCTTAAAGGGACAGGGGGTCCAAGAGACCCAGTACTTC.